A selection of T cell receptor beta chains follows, all from one sample in a study of control samples from healthy donors and cancer patients. Measured with immunoSEQ multiplex PCR; TCRdb has only the in-frame clones, and not every one. Among 140,000 or so clones listed, around 94% were seen once. Sequences were obtained from PBMCs. The receptors were gathered from a man between 60 and 75 years old with colorectal cancer. The CDR3 runs from the conserved cysteine through the conserved F or W. D genes are given only for firm matches. The listing skips clone size in some rows; elsewhere it reads once, few, many or a size class.

TRBV4-3	.	TRBJ1-6	few	TGCGCCAGCAGCCAAGTCCCAGGGGATAATTCACCCCTCCACTTT	CASSQVPGDNSPLHF
TRBV24-1	.	TRBJ2-5	.	TGTGCCACCAGTGCTGACAGTCAAGAGACCCAGTACTTC	CATSADSQETQYF
TRBV7-6	TRBD1	TRBJ2-5	once	TGTGCCAGCAGCCGAACACAGGGGGGCTTGGGAGAGACCCAGTACTTC	CASSRTQGGLGETQYF
TRBV15	.	TRBJ1-3	once	TGTGCCACCAGCGCCCAGGACAAACTGCCTGCTGGAAACACCATATATTTT	CATSAQDKLPAGNTIYF
TRBV6-1	.	TRBJ2-5	.	TGTGCCAGCAGTGAATTGACTTACCAAGAGACCCAGTACTTC	CASSELTYQETQYF
TRBV12-3/TRBV12-4	.	TRBJ2-1	.	TGTGCCAGCAGTTCCACCGACTACAATGAGCAGTTCTTC	CASSSTDYNEQFF
TRBV7-9	.	TRBJ2-2	.	TGTGCCAGCAGCTATCCCGCGCCGGGGTTCGATTACACCGGGGAGCTGTTTTTT	CASSYPAPGFDYTGELFF
TRBV9	TRBD2	TRBJ2-3	.	TGTGCCAGCAGCCCCCGGACTAGCGGGAGCACAGATACGCAGTATTTT	CASSPRTSGSTDTQYF
TRBV7-8	.	TRBJ2-3	.	TGTGCCAGCAGCTTAGACTACGGCACAGATACGCAGTATTTT	CASSLDYGTDTQYF
TRBV7-2	.	TRBJ1-2	.	TGTGCCAGCAGCCCCAGACAGGCCCTATATGGCTACACCTTC	CASSPRQALYGYTF
TRBV2	.	TRBJ2-3	.	TGTGCCAGCACCTGGATCGGAGGGGGAGGGGATACGCAGTATTTT	CASTWIGGGGDTQYF
TRBV7-8	TRBD1	TRBJ2-3	.	TGTGCCAGCAGCCCCCAGGGGGCCAGTACGCAGTATTTT	CASSPQGASTQYF
TRBV7-6	.	TRBJ2-7	.	TGTGCCAGCAGCTTAGCCCCGGGACAAGCCTACGAGCAGTACTTC	CASSLAPGQAYEQYF
TRBV6-5	.	TRBJ2-1	.	TGTGCCAGCAGTTACTCGGCGGCGACCTACAATGAGCAGTTCTTC	CASSYSAATYNEQFF
TRBV3-1/TRBV3-2	.	TRBJ2-2	many	TGTGCCAGCAGCCAACTAGGGGGCGGGGAGCTGTTTTTT	CASSQLGGGELFF
TRBV7-7	TRBD2	TRBJ2-5	.	TGTGCCAGCAGCTTAGGTAGCGGGGGGTACCAAGAGACCCAGTACTTC	CASSLGSGGYQETQYF
TRBV29-1	.	TRBJ1-2	.	TGCAGCGTTGGGAGTGACAATAACTATGGCTACACCTTC	CSVGSDNNYGYTF
TRBV4-3	.	TRBJ1-5	once	TGCGCCAGCAGCCAAGGGAGGACGCATCAGCCCCAGCATTTT	CASSQGRTHQPQHF
TRBV3-1/TRBV3-2	TRBD2	TRBJ2-5	.	TGTGCCAGCAGTCAAGGTACTAGCGCCCAAGAGACCCAGTACTTC	CASSQGTSAQETQYF
TRBV6-5	.	TRBJ1-2	.	TGTGCCAGCCCTCCCCAAGGGCAGGGACTCTATGGCTACACCTTC	CASPPQGQGLYGYTF
TRBV5-6	.	TRBJ2-3	.	TGTGCCAGCAGCTTGTGGGGGGCGGTAGATACGCAGTATTTT	CASSLWGAVDTQYF
TRBV28	TRBD1	TRBJ1-6	.	TGTGCCAGCACCATACAGGGGGCTAACAATTCACCCCTCCACTTT	CASTIQGANNSPLHF
TRBV3-1/TRBV3-2	.	TRBJ2-7	.	TGTGCCAGCAGCCCCCACGGATTCGAGCAGTACTTC	CASSPHGFEQYF
TRBV2	TRBD1	TRBJ1-6	.	TGTGCCAGCAGTGGACAGGGAAATTCACCCCTCCACTTT	CASSGQGNSPLHF
TRBV10-3	.	TRBJ1-5	.	TGTGCCATCAGTATGACAACAGGCAATCAGCCCCAGCATTTT	CAISMTTGNQPQHF
TRBV10-2	.	TRBJ2-7	.	TGCGCCAGCAGTGATGAGGGATCTGGTCCCTACGAGCAGTACTTC	CASSDEGSGPYEQYF
TRBV19	TRBD1	TRBJ1-5	.	TGTGCCAGTAGCCAGACAGGGGGCGGGCTGAGCAATCAGCCCCAGCATTTT	CASSQTGGGLSNQPQHF
TRBV30	.	TRBJ1-5	.	TGTGCCTGGAGTGGGCAGGGCGACCAGCCCCAGCATTTT	CAWSGQGDQPQHF
TRBV11-2	.	TRBJ2-6	.	TGTGCCAGCAGCTTAGACCCTTTGGCAGGTGGAGCCTCTGGGGCCAACGTCCTGACTTTC	CASSLDPLAGGASGANVLTF
TRBV18	TRBD1	TRBJ1-4	.	TGTGCCAGCTCACCGGGGACAGCTGGTGATGAAAAACTGTTTTTT	CASSPGTAGDEKLFF
TRBV4-1	TRBD1	TRBJ1-1	few	TGCGCCAGCAGCCCAGGCCACAGGGGTCAGTCGAACACTGAAGCTTTCTTT	CASSPGHRGQSNTEAFF
TRBV24-1	TRBD1	TRBJ1-5	.	TGTGCCACCAGTCGCACAGGGGCAAGCAATCAGCCCCAGCATTTT	CATSRTGASNQPQHF
TRBV7-9	.	TRBJ2-7	.	TGTGCCAGCAGCCCTGGGGGTTTCCTATTGTACGAGCAGTACTTC	CASSPGGFLLYEQYF
TRBV19	.	TRBJ2-2	.	TGTGCCAGTATCAGGGGGGCAGGCGGGGAGCTGTTTTTT	CASIRGAGGELFF
TRBV10-3	.	TRBJ1-1	.	TGTGCCATCAAGGCCAGGACGAACACTGAAGCTTTCTTT	CAIKARTNTEAFF
TRBV27	.	TRBJ1-5	.	TGTGCCAGCAGTCCAGACAGGAAACGTCAGCCCCAGCATTTT	CASSPDRKRQPQHF
TRBV5-1	.	TRBJ1-1	.	TGCGCCAGCAGCTTGGCGGGGAACACTGAAGCTTTCTTT	CASSLAGNTEAFF
TRBV9	.	TRBJ1-1	.	TGTGCCAGCAGCGACCTCCGCGGGACAAATGAGGCTTTCTTT	CASSDLRGTNEAFF
TRBV7-2	TRBD2	TRBJ2-1	.	TGTGCCAGCAGCCTATCTAGCGGATTTTACAATGAGCAGTTCTTC	CASSLSSGFYNEQFF
TRBV30	.	TRBJ1-1	.	TGTGCCTGGAGTGGGGTGGAAGGCTGGAGGGCTGAAGCTTTCTTT	CAWSGVEGWRAEAFF
TRBV5-4	TRBD2	TRBJ2-5	.	TGTGCCAGCAGCTTGGTACTAGCGGGGGCTGAGACCCAGTACTTC	CASSLVLAGAETQYF
TRBV13	.	TRBJ1-4	.	TGTGCCAGCAGCGCAGGGACTGCGGAACGACTGTTTTTT	CASSAGTAERLFF
TRBV5-5	.	TRBJ1-4	.	TGTGCCAGCAGTCTGGCCGGGGGGGTAACTAATGAAAAACTGTTTTTT	CASSLAGGVTNEKLFF
TRBV6-2/TRBV6-3	TRBD1	TRBJ2-1	.	TGTGCCAGCAGTAGGACAGGGACCTACAATGAGCAGTTCTTC	CASSRTGTYNEQFF
TRBV4-1	.	TRBJ1-2	.	TGCGCCAGCACCGATGCGTCGGGACAAACCTATGGCTACACCTTC	CASTDASGQTYGYTF
TRBV11-2	TRBD1	TRBJ1-1	.	TGTGCCAGCGGACAGGGGAACACTGAAGCTTTCTTT	CASGQGNTEAFF
TRBV7-2	TRBD2	TRBJ2-5	.	TGTGCCAGCATCCCAGCGGGGGGGCAAGAGACCCAGTACTTC	CASIPAGGQETQYF
TRBV18	.	TRBJ2-5	.	TGTGCCAGCTCACTCTCACAGATACAGGAGAACCAAGAGACCCAGTACTTC	CASSLSQIQENQETQYF
TRBV5-6	TRBD2	TRBJ2-3	once	TGTGCCAGCAGCTTGGCGCGTCGTGGCGGGGGGGCCGGAGATACGCAGTATTTT	CASSLARRGGGAGDTQYF
TRBV5-4	.	TRBJ2-5	.	TGTGCCAGCAGCCTGGGAGCTGCCCAAGAGACCCAGTACTTC	CASSLGAAQETQYF
TRBV5-4	.	TRBJ1-1	once	TGTGCCAGCAGCTTGGCGCAGACAGTAGAAGCTTTCTTT	CASSLAQTVEAFF
TRBV19	.	TRBJ1-5	.	TGTGCCAGTAGCGACCAGGGTTATAGCAATCAGCCCCAGCATTTT	CASSDQGYSNQPQHF
TRBV9	TRBD2	TRBJ2-1	.	TGTGCCAGCAGCGTAGGACTAGCGGGGCACAATGAGCAGTTCTTC	CASSVGLAGHNEQFF
TRBV11-2	TRBD2	TRBJ2-1	.	TGTGCCAGCAGCTTAGTAGCGGGGCTTGCAGATGAGCAGTTCTTC	CASSLVAGLADEQFF
TRBV3-1/TRBV3-2	TRBD1	TRBJ2-1	.	TGTGCCAGCAGCCAAGACCCAACAGGGGTCGATGAGCAGTTCTTC	CASSQDPTGVDEQFF
TRBV6-2/TRBV6-3	.	TRBJ2-1	.	TGTGCCAGCAGTTCGGCAGGCCGGGTCGGTGAGCAGTTCTTC	CASSSAGRVGEQFF
TRBV30	.	TRBJ1-5	.	TGTGCCTGGAGTGTAAGGGGTAAGGGCAATCAGCCCCAGCATTTT	CAWSVRGKGNQPQHF
TRBV5-1	TRBD1	TRBJ2-1	.	TGCGCCAGCAGCTCCGCAGGGGGCGTATACAATGAGCAGTTCTTC	CASSSAGGVYNEQFF